The rows below give T cell receptor beta chains drawn from one sample of a study of CD8 T cells in ankylosing spondylitis. MiXCR, run by TCRdb on the 5' RACE reads, gives a single entry per CDR3 protein. The sample includes about 69,000 distinct CDR3 sequences, roughly 5% of them seen just once. Input material: blood, either unsorted or a sorted T cell fraction (not recorded which). Source of these receptors: a male donor with ankylosing spondylitis or in good health (not recorded which). Each CDR3 is given with its conserved first and last residue. D genes are given only for firm matches. Rows may omit the clone size; those that give it use once, few, many or a size class.

CDR3: CASSFPGQGPDTQYF
DNA: TGTGCCAGCAGTTTTCCGGGACAGGGGCCAGATACGCAGTATTTT
J: TRBJ2-3
size: many
V: TRBV27
D: TRBD1

CDR3: CASSLSTLRGGELFF
DNA: TGTGCCAGCAGCTTATCAACCCTGCGGGGCGGGGAGCTGTTTTTT
J: TRBJ2-2
size: NA
V: TRBV7-2
D: NA

CDR3: CASSSSQEAKNIQYF
DNA: TGTGCCAGCAGCTCGTCACAGGAGGCCAAAAACATTCAGTACTTC
J: TRBJ2-4
size: many
V: TRBV5-4
D: NA

CDR3: CASSLDSGTNREKLFF
DNA: TGCGCCAGCAGCTTGGATTCCGGGACAAATCGTGAAAAACTGTTTTTT
J: TRBJ1-4
size: many
V: TRBV5-1
D: NA

CDR3: CASSLGGTGNSEQYF
DNA: TGCGCCAGCAGCTTGGGCGGGACCGGGAACTCCGAGCAGTACTTC
J: TRBJ2-7
size: NA
V: TRBV5-1
D: NA

CDR3: CSACTLGNQPQHF
DNA: TGCAGTGCTTGTACCTTAGGCAATCAGCCCCAGCATTTT
J: TRBJ1-5
size: medium-sized
V: TRBV20-1
D: NA

CDR3: CSVDLTGGQYGYTF
DNA: TGCAGCGTTGATCTGACAGGGGGACAGTATGGCTACACCTTC
J: TRBJ1-2
size: many
V: TRBV29-1
D: TRBD1

CDR3: CASSVDIGGARITGELFF
DNA: TGTGCCAGCAGCGTAGATATCGGGGGGGCTCGTATCACCGGGGAGCTGTTTTTT
J: TRBJ2-2
size: many
V: TRBV9
D: TRBD2

CDR3: CASSGQNEQFF
DNA: TGCGCCAGCAGCGGTCAGAATGAGCAGTTCTTC
J: TRBJ2-1
size: large
V: TRBV5-1
D: NA

CDR3: CSVGGGQAAYGYTF
DNA: TGCAGCGTTGGTGGGGGACAGGCTGCCTATGGCTACACCTTC
J: TRBJ1-2
size: many
V: TRBV29-1
D: TRBD1

CDR3: CASSYTGLETQYF
DNA: TGTGCCAGCAGCTACACAGGGCTGGAGACCCAGTACTTC
J: TRBJ2-5
size: many
V: TRBV7-6
D: NA

CDR3: CASRGTGNQPQHF
DNA: TGTGCCAGCAGGGGGACAGGCAATCAGCCCCAGCATTTT
J: TRBJ1-5
size: many
V: TRBV12-3/TRBV12-4
D: TRBD1

CDR3: CSAPPRQGNEQFF
DNA: TGCAGTGCCCCCCCACGGCAGGGCAATGAGCAGTTCTTC
J: TRBJ2-1
size: many
V: TRBV20-1
D: NA

CDR3: CASSVAGGPPDTQYF
DNA: TGTGCCAGCAGCGTAGCGGGGGGGCCCCCAGATACGCAGTATTTT
J: TRBJ2-3
size: many
V: TRBV9
D: TRBD2

CDR3: CASRPDRVTRSSYNSPLHF
DNA: TGTGCCAGCAGACCGGACAGGGTGACACGGAGCTCCTATAATTCACCCCTCCACTTT
J: TRBJ1-6
size: NA
V: TRBV6-1
D: TRBD1

CDR3: CASSPPGQGLNEQFF
DNA: TGTGCCAGCAGCCCGCCGGGACAGGGGCTGAATGAGCAGTTCTTC
J: TRBJ2-1
size: many
V: TRBV7-3
D: TRBD1

CDR3: CASSARQGFVSAFF
DNA: TGTGCCAGCAGCGCCCGACAGGGTTTCGTGTCGGCTTTCTTT
J: TRBJ1-1
size: many
V: TRBV7-2
D: TRBD1

CDR3: CASSLSARTGRTGELFF
DNA: TGTGCCAGCAGTTTATCGGCTAGAACGGGGAGAACCGGGGAGCTGTTTTTT
J: TRBJ2-2
size: few
V: TRBV28
D: NA

CDR3: CASSLRGGWTYEQYF
DNA: TGTGCCAGCAGTTTAAGAGGGGGATGGACCTACGAGCAGTACTTC
J: TRBJ2-7
size: many
V: TRBV27
D: NA

CDR3: CASSLGSGTDTQYF
DNA: TGTGCCAGCAGCTTAGGGAGCGGCACAGATACGCAGTATTTT
J: TRBJ2-3
size: many
V: TRBV7-6
D: NA

CDR3: CASLLASRFGRSYNEQFF
DNA: TGTGCCAGCCTCCTAGCGTCCAGATTCGGACGTTCCTACAATGAGCAGTTCTTC
J: TRBJ2-1
size: many
V: TRBV12-3/TRBV12-4
D: NA

CDR3: CASSFRTGYTGELFF
DNA: TGTGCCAGCAGTTTCAGGACAGGGTATACCGGGGAGCTGTTTTTT
J: TRBJ2-2
size: many
V: TRBV28
D: TRBD1

CDR3: CASSESTFGGETQYF
DNA: TGCGCCAGCAGTGAGTCGACATTTGGCGGGGAGACCCAGTACTTC
J: TRBJ2-5
size: many
V: TRBV10-2
D: NA

CDR3: CATSDPDRELTGYNEQFF
DNA: TGTGCCACCAGTGATCCGGACAGGGAATTAACGGGTTACAATGAGCAGTTCTTC
J: TRBJ2-1
size: many
V: TRBV24-1
D: TRBD1

CDR3: CASSMDRNYGYTF
DNA: TGCGCCAGCAGCATGGACAGAAACTATGGCTACACCTTC
J: TRBJ1-2
size: many
V: TRBV5-1
D: NA

CDR3: CSALAFRGGHTQYF
DNA: TGCAGTGCGTTGGCCTTTCGGGGGGGGCATACGCAGTATTTT
J: TRBJ2-3
size: many
V: TRBV20-1
D: TRBD2

CDR3: CSANSFAGDETQYF
DNA: TGCAGTGCTAACTCCTTTGCGGGGGATGAGACCCAGTACTTC
J: TRBJ2-5
size: many
V: TRBV20-1
D: TRBD2

CDR3: CAWTPDSMNTEAFF
DNA: TGTGCCTGGACCCCAGACAGCATGAACACTGAAGCTTTCTTT
J: TRBJ1-1
size: medium-sized
V: TRBV30
D: NA

CDR3: CSATPTGGSTGNTIYF
DNA: TGCAGTGCTACACCGACAGGGGGATCTACTGGAAACACCATATATTTT
J: TRBJ1-3
size: medium-sized
V: TRBV20-1
D: TRBD1

CDR3: CASSGTATNEKLFF
DNA: TGCGCCAGCAGCGGGACAGCAACTAATGAAAAACTGTTTTTT
J: TRBJ1-4
size: many
V: TRBV4-1
D: TRBD1

CDR3: CASSFGGGATDTQYF
DNA: TGTGCCAGCAGTTTTGGCGGGGGGGCCACAGATACGCAGTATTTT
J: TRBJ2-3
size: many
V: TRBV28
D: TRBD2

CDR3: CASRWEGPEQFF
DNA: TGTGCCAGCAGGTGGGAGGGACCTGAGCAGTTCTTC
J: TRBJ2-1
size: many
V: TRBV6-2/TRBV6-3
D: TRBD2

CDR3: CASPSPRDGTYEQYF
DNA: TGTGCCAGCCCCTCCCCGCGGGACGGAACCTACGAGCAGTACTTC
J: TRBJ2-7
size: many
V: TRBV5-6
D: NA

CDR3: CSARDGTGLGRYF
DNA: TGCAGTGCTAGAGATGGTACCGGACTAGGGCGGTACTTC
J: TRBJ2-7
size: many
V: TRBV20-1
D: TRBD2

CDR3: CASSSGGGNNEQFF
DNA: TGTGCCAGCAGTTCGGGCGGGGGAAACAATGAGCAGTTCTTC
J: TRBJ2-1
size: many
V: TRBV28
D: TRBD2

CDR3: CASSLGQVDTEAFF
DNA: TGCGCCAGCAGCTTGGGACAGGTGGACACTGAAGCTTTCTTT
J: TRBJ1-1
size: many
V: TRBV5-1
D: NA

CDR3: CASSLQGASGEKLFF
DNA: TGTGCCAGCAGCCTACAGGGGGCGTCTGGGGAAAAACTGTTTTTT
J: TRBJ1-4
size: many
V: TRBV7-8
D: TRBD1

CDR3: CSARDTPLTGREKLFF
DNA: TGCAGTGCTAGAGATACCCCCTTGACAGGACGGGAAAAACTGTTTTTT
J: TRBJ1-4
size: many
V: TRBV20-1
D: NA

CDR3: CSARSPYGPPYEQYF
DNA: TGCAGTGCTAGATCCCCCTACGGGCCCCCCTACGAGCAGTACTTC
J: TRBJ2-7
size: many
V: TRBV20-1
D: NA

CDR3: CASSLRDRDEKLFF
DNA: TGCGCCAGCAGCTTGCGGGACAGGGATGAAAAACTGTTTTTT
J: TRBJ1-4
size: NA
V: TRBV5-1
D: TRBD1

CDR3: CVTSEPGANTIYF
DNA: TGTGTCACCAGTGAGCCGGGGGCAAACACCATATATTTT
J: TRBJ1-3
size: many
V: TRBV24-1
D: NA

CDR3: CSVEEFGQGPQETQYF
DNA: TGCAGCGTTGAAGAATTTGGACAGGGCCCTCAAGAGACCCAGTACTTC
J: TRBJ2-5
size: many
V: TRBV29-1
D: TRBD1